This T cell receptor (beta chain) derives from a study of T-cell memory formation after mild COVID-19. Study at large: Largely, the TCR clusters proved donor specific. Study-level points and caveats: Clones shrinking between day 15 and 85 showed a balanced CD4/CD8 split, and those that grew later tilted toward CD4+. There were some responding clones in pre-infection memory, which suggested that cross-reactive memory had joined.

5'RACE, which relied on constant-segment primers, yielded TCR alpha and TCR beta cDNA libraries carrying sample barcodes and UMIs. MiXCR, run by TCRdb on the 5' RACE reads, gives a single entry per CDR3 protein. There are some 350,000 distinct CDR3 sequences in the sample; 15% occur only once, and approximately 20% lies in the top ten. Germline V gives CDR1 SGHTA, CDR2 FQGNSA. Trimming pared 7 bases from V and 6 bases from J, leaving 13 bases between. The CDR3 length is 13 residues. Of note for this clonotype: Its antigen is undetermined.

V is TRBV7-2 and J is TRBJ1-5; D gene unclear. The clonotype originates from a man in his late teens or twenties who had mild COVID-19 (a few samples of this study predate the infection). Cell type and time point are not known. The sequenced sample was PBMCs or a T cell subset sorted from them (not recorded which). Here the CDR3 reads CASNERAGQPQHF. CDR3 in DNA: TGTGCCAGCAATGAAAGGGCAGGTCAGCCCCAGCATTTT.